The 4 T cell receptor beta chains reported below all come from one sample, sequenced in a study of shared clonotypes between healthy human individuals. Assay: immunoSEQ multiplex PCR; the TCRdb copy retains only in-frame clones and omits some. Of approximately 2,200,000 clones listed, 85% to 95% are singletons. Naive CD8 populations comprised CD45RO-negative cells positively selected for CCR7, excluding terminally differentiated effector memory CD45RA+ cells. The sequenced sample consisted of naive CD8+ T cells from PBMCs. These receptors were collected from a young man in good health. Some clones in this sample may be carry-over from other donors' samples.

The CDR3 DNA sequence: TGTGCCAGCGTTATGGGCAGGGCCCATGGCTACACCTTC. Amino acid sequence: CASVMGRAHGYTF. The chain is built from TRBV6-1 and TRBJ1-2, with D possibly matching TRBD1 (5 bases). CDR1 is MNHNS and CDR2 is SASEGT in the germline V gene. V was shortened by 8 bases and J by 6 bases, with 16 bases between the two germline ends. The CDR3 loop spans 13 amino acids.

The CDR3 here is CASSSSGDHEQYF. CDR3 coding DNA: TGTGCCAGCAGTTCTTCAGGGGATCACGAGCAGTACTTC. The chain links TRBV28 to TRBJ2-7; D may be TRBD1 (6 bases). Trimming pared 4 bases from V and 5 bases from J, leaving 12 bases between. The CDR3 extends over 13 amino acids. CDR1 is MDHEN and CDR2 is SYDVKM in the germline V gene.

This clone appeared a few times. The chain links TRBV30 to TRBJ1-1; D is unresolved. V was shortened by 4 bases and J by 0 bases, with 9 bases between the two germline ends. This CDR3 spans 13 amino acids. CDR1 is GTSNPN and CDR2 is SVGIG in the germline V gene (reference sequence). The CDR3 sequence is CAWNSPLNTEAFF. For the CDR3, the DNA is TGTGCCTGGAATAGTCCCCTGAACACTGAAGCTTTCTTT.

CDR3 nucleotide sequence: TGCAGCGTTGAATTTTCCGGGCTAGCGCGGAATGAGCAGTTCTTC. Translated, it gives CSVEFSGLARNEQFF. This chain links TRBV29-1 with TRBJ2-1; a possible D gene is TRBD2 (6 bases). The V and J ends lost 2 bases and 7 bases respectively, with 18 bases between them. The CDR3 runs to 15 residues. Per germline, CDR1 SQVTM and CDR2 ANQGSEA.